What follows are 9 T cell receptor beta chains derived from one specimen sequenced in a study of human T cells and chemical hapten exposure. The time point here: patch test 1, 2 weeks after DPC sensitization. Indicated treatment: therapeutic diphenylcyclopropenone sensitization with weekly scalp DPC. TCRdb re-called the RACE reads through MiXCR, storing one row per CDR3 protein. Of 300,000 to 350,000 distinct CDR3 sequences listed, around 6.9% are singletons. Sample: whole blood, taken in connection with sensitization to the hapten diphenylcyclopropenone (DPC). These receptor sequences come from a woman aged 18-35 years with alopecia areata. Some clones in this sample may be carry-over from other donors' samples.

The J gene is TRBJ1-1, the V gene TRBV6-5, with a possible D match to TRBD1 (6 bases). The V end lost 6 bases, the J end lost 0 bases, and 11 bases lay between the germline ends. The germline V gene has CDR1 MNHEY and CDR2 SVGAGI. CDR3 length equals 14 residues. CDR3 DNA sequence: TGTGCCAGCAGAAGGACAGATCTGAACACTGAAGCTTTCTTT. Encoded protein: CASRRTDLNTEAFF.

The J gene is TRBJ1-4, the V gene TRBV6-5, with a possible D match to TRBD1 (5 bases). CDR1 MNHEY and CDR2 SVGAGI come from the germline V gene. The CDR3 contains 15 residues. The V gene lost 0 bases and the J gene lost 7 bases, with 12 bases spanning the gap. The CDR3 sequence: CASSYSRQGGEKLFF. The CDR3 DNA reads TGTGCCAGCAGTTACTCAAGGCAGGGAGGTGAAAAACTGTTTTTT.

The gene calls are TRBV5-1 and TRBJ2-5; the D gene is possibly TRBD1 (5 bases). In germline, CDR1 is SGHRS, CDR2 YFSETQ. This CDR3 has 15 amino acids. Trimming shortened V by 0 bases and J by 4 bases, and 13 bases separated the two germline ends. This CDR3 reads CASSLEQARGETQYF. Here the CDR3 DNA reads TGCGCCAGCAGCTTGGAACAGGCAAGGGGAGAGACCCAGTACTTC.

J is TRBJ2-3 and V is TRBV14; D uncertain. The CDR3 loop spans 12 amino acids. Germline lookup yields CDR1 SGHDN and CDR2 FVKESK. Deletions cut 3 bases from V and 8 bases from J, with 9 bases between. CDR3 residues: CASSQGRGTQYF. The CDR3, as DNA: TGTGCCAGCAGCCAGGGCCGTGGTACGCAGTATTTT.

The sample holds a few counts of this clonotype. The chain combines TRBV5-1 with TRBJ1-1, with D perhaps matching TRBD1 (6 bases). The CDR3 has 15 residues. Trimming pared 2 bases from V and 4 bases from J, leaving 15 bases between. CDR1 and CDR2 (germline): SGHRS, YFSETQ. The CDR3 DNA reads as TGCGCCAGCAGCTTTGGGGGGCAGATGAGCACTGAAGCTTTCTTT. Encoded protein: CASSFGGQMSTEAFF.

The sample holds a few counts of this clonotype. V is TRBV12-3 or TRBV12-4 and J is TRBJ2-3; D not resolved. V was clipped by 6 bases and J by 6 bases, with 19 bases between them. The CDR3 contains 15 residues. Here the CDR3 reads CASSPPWATGDTQYF. CDR3 in DNA: TGTGCCAGCAGCCCTCCGTGGGCCACGGGCGATACGCAGTATTTT.

This clonotype occurred a few times. The chain employs TRBV20-1 and TRBJ1-1; D might be TRBD1 (5 bases). This CDR3 contains 14 residues. Trimming pared 0 bases from V and 4 bases from J, leaving 12 bases between. Germline-derived CDR1 and CDR2 are DFQATT and SNEGSKA (reference sequence). CDR3 in amino acids: CSARDAGRATEAFF. CDR3 bases: TGCAGTGCTAGAGATGCAGGGCGGGCCACTGAAGCTTTCTTT.

This clonotype was seen repeatedly, ten times or more. The chain joins TRBV29-1 to TRBJ2-5, with D uncertain. CDR3 size: 16 residues. Germline-derived CDR1 and CDR2 are SQVTM and ANQGSEA. The V end lost 1 base, the J end lost 0 bases, and 15 bases lay between the germline ends. The CDR3 DNA follows: TGCAGCGTTGAAGGGGGTACTCGGCGGAACCAAGAGACCCAGTACTTC. Translated, it gives CSVEGGTRRNQETQYF.

The gene calls are TRBV12-3 or TRBV12-4 and TRBJ1-6; TRBD1 matches 7 bases. CDR3 length: 14 amino acids. V trimming: 5 bases; J trimming: 7 bases; junction bases outside the gene matches: 5. CDR3 DNA sequence: TGTGCCAGCAGTCGCCCGGGACAGAATTCACCCCTCCACTTT. Translating gives CASSRPGQNSPLHF.